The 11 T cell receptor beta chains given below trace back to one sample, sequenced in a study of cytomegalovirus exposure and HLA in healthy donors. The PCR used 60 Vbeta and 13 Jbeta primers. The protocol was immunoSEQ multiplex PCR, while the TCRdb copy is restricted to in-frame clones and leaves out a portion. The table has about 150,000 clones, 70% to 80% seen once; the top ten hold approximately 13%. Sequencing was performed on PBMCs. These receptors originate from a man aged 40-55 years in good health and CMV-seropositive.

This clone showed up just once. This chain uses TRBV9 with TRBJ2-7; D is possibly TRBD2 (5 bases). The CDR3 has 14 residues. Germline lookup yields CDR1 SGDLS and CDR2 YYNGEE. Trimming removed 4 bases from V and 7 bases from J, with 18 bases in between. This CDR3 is CASSRDASPGEQYF. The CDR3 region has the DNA TGTGCCAGCAGCCGGGATGCGTCCCCGGGAGAGCAGTACTTC.

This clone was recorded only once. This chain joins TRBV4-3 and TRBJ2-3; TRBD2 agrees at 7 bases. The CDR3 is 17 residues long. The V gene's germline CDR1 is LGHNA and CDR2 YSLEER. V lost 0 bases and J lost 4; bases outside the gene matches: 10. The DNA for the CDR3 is TGCGCCAGCAGCCAAGACCCCAAGGGCGGGGGATCAGATACGCAGTATTTT. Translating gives CASSQDPKGGGSDTQYF.

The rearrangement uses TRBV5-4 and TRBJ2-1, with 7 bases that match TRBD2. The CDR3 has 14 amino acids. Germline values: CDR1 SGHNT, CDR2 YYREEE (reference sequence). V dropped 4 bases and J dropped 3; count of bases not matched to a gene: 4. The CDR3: CASSQAGHYNEQFF. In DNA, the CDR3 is TGTGCCAGCAGCCAAGCGGGGCACTACAATGAGCAGTTCTTC. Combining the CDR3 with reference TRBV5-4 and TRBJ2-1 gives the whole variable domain ETGVTQSPTHLIKTRGQQVTLRCSSQSGHNTVSWYQQALGQGPQFIFQYYREEENGRGNFPPRFSGLQFPNYSSELNVNALELDDSALYLCASSQAGHYNEQFFGPGTRLTVL.

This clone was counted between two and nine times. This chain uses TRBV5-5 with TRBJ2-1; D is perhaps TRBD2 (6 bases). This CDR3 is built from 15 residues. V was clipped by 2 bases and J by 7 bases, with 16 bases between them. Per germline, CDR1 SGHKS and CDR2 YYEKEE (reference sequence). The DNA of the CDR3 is TGTGCCAGCAGCTTTATGGTGGGAGGTTTGAATGAGCAGTTCTTC. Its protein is CASSFMVGGLNEQFF. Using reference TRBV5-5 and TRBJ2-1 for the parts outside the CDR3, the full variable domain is DAGVTQSPTHLIKTRGQQVTLRCSPISGHKSVSWYQQVLGQGPQFIFQYYEKEERGRGNFPDRFSARQFPNYSSELNVNALLLGDSALYLCASSFMVGGLNEQFFGPGTRLTVL.

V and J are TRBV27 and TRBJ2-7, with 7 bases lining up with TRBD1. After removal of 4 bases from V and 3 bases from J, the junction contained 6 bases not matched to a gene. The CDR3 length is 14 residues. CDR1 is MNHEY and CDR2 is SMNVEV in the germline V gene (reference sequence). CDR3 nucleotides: TGTGCCAGCAGTTCGTGGACAGGCGACTACGAGCAGTACTTC. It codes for CASSSWTGDYEQYF.

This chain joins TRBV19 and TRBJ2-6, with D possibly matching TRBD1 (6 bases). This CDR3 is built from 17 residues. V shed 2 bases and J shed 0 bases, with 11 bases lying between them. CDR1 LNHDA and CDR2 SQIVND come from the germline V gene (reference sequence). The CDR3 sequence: CASSINRASSGANVLTF. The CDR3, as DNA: TGTGCCAGTAGTATAAACAGGGCCAGCTCTGGGGCCAACGTCCTGACTTTC.

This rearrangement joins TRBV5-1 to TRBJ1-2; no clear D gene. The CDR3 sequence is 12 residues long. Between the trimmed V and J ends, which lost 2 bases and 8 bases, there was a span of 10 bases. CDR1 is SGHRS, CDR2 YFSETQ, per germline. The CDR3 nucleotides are TGCGCCAGCAGCTTTGGTTCAGGAGGCTACACCTTC. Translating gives CASSFGSGGYTF.

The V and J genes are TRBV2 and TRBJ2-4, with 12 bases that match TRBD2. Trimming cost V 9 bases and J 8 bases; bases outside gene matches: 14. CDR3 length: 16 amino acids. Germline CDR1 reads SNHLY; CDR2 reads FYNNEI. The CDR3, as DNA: TGTGCCAGTTCGGGACTAGCGGGCTTCAGTTCTTACATTCAGTACTTC. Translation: CASSGLAGFSSYIQYF.

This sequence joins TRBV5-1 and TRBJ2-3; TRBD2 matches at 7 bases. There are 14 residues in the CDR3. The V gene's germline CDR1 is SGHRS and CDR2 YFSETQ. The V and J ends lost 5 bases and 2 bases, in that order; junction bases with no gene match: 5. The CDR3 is CASSRDYYTDTQYF. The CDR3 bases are TGCGCCAGCAGTCGGGACTACTACACAGATACGCAGTATTTT.

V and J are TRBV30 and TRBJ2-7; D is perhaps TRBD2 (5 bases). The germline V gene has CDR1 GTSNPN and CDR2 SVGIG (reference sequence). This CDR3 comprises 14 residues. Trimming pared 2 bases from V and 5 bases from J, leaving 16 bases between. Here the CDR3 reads CAWSRGFLADEQYF. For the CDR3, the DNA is TGTGCCTGGAGTCGAGGGTTTCTGGCCGACGAGCAGTACTTC.

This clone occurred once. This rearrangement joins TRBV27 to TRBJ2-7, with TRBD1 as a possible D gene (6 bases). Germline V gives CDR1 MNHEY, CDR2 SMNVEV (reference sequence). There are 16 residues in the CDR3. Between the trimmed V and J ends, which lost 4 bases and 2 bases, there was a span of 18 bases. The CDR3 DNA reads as TGTGCCAGCAGTTCGCCACGCGGCGGACAGACCTACGAGCAGTACTTC. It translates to CASSSPRGGQTYEQYF.